This is a list of T cell receptor beta chains from one sample in a study of blood T cell repertoires in COVID-19. Profiled with immunoSEQ multiplex PCR; TCRdb holds only in-frame clones, not every one. The repertoire includes nearly 45,000 clones, 80% to 90% of them detected once, and roughly 42% sits in the top ten. The sample taken for sequencing was peripheral blood. These receptors all stem from a human donor in a cohort sampled during active COVID-19. CDR3s include the opening cysteine and the closing phenylalanine or tryptophan. The order of the fields is clone size, J gene, CDR3 length, D gene, V gene, CDR3 DNA, CDR3 protein. The D gene is left open where the match is weak. Not every row has a clone size; where given, it reads once, few, many or a size class.

>.|TRBJ1-5|15|.|TRBV19
TGTGCCAGTAGTATTAGCAGTTATAGCAATCAGCCCCAGCATTTT
CASSISSYSNQPQHF
>once|TRBJ2-5|15|.|TRBV10-1
TGCGCCAGCAGTGAGTCGCTGGGGGAGGCAGAGACCCAGTACTTC
CASSESLGEAETQYF
>.|TRBJ1-4|16|.|TRBV7-8
TGTGCCAGCAGCTACGGACGGGGGAGCGCTAATGAAAAACTGTTTTTT
CASSYGRGSANEKLFF
>few|TRBJ1-6|14|TRBD1|TRBV5-4
TGTGCCAGCAGTCTTGACAGGGCCCATTCATCCCTCCACTTT
CASSLDRAHSSLHF
>.|TRBJ2-3|16|TRBD2|TRBV29-1
TGCAGCGTTGAATGGGCTAGCGGGGGAGTCACAGATACGCAGTATTTT
CSVEWASGGVTDTQYF
>.|TRBJ2-1|19|TRBD1|TRBV4-1
TGCGCCAGCAGCCAAGAGTCCAGGGGGCAGTCCAAATCCTACAATGAGCAGTTCTTC
CASSQESRGQSKSYNEQFF
>.|TRBJ2-3|17|TRBD2|TRBV18
TGTGCCAGCTCACGAACTAGCGGGGGATCTAGCACAGATACGCAGTATTTT
CASSRTSGGSSTDTQYF
>few|TRBJ2-7|14|TRBD2|TRBV11-2
TGTGCCAGCAGCGCCGTCGGGACTAACTACGAGCAGTACTTC
CASSAVGTNYEQYF
>once|TRBJ1-2|15|.|TRBV10-3
TGTGCCATCAGTGGCCTGTGGGGGCTTGACTATGGCTACACCTTC
CAISGLWGLDYGYTF
>.|TRBJ2-3|16|TRBD1|TRBV24-1
TGTGCCACCAGTGATCCCGACAGGGCCCGCAGGGATACGCAGTATTTT
CATSDPDRARRDTQYF
>.|TRBJ2-7|13|TRBD1|TRBV10-3
TGTGCCATCAGCAGGGACAGGGGATACGAGCAGTACTTC
CAISRDRGYEQYF
>few|TRBJ1-2|14|.|TRBV7-3
TGTGCCAGCAGTTCACAACCTACCGACAGTGGCTACACCTTC
CASSSQPTDSGYTF
>.|TRBJ1-4|15|.|TRBV18
TGTGCCAGCTCACCGTCCCAGGTCGCAGGTGAAAAACTGTTTTTT
CASSPSQVAGEKLFF
>.|TRBJ1-4|12|.|TRBV28
TGTGCCAGCAGTCCTGTTAATGAAAAACTGTTTTTT
CASSPVNEKLFF
>.|TRBJ2-3|14|.|TRBV7-6
TGTGCCAGCAGCCGACAGACAGCCACAGATACGCAGTATTTT
CASSRQTATDTQYF
>.|TRBJ2-2|14|.|TRBV6-5
TGTGCCAGCAGTTTGAGGGTTAACACCGGGGAGCTGTTTTTT
CASSLRVNTGELFF
>.|TRBJ1-1|14|.|TRBV5-1
TGCGCCAGCAGCTTGGAACAGGGTAACACTGAAGCTTTCTTT
CASSLEQGNTEAFF
>.|TRBJ1-4|14|TRBD1|TRBV5-8
TGTGCCAGCAGCATGGACAGGGGGCATGAAAAACTGTTTTTT
CASSMDRGHEKLFF
>.|TRBJ1-3|14|TRBD1|TRBV18
TGTGCCAGCTCACCGACCGGGACAGAGTCCACCATATATTTT
CASSPTGTESTIYF
>.|TRBJ2-7|15|.|TRBV7-9
TGTGCCAGCAGCTTAGGAGGGAGTAGCTCCTACGAGCAGTACTTC
CASSLGGSSSYEQYF
>.|TRBJ1-3|13|.|TRBV3-1/TRBV3-2
TGTGCCAGCAGCCAAGACTTGGGAAACACCATATATTTT
CASSQDLGNTIYF
>.|TRBJ1-2|12|TRBD1|TRBV3-1/TRBV3-2
TGTGCCAGCAGCCGGGGACAGGGCGGCTACACCTTC
CASSRGQGGYTF